This T cell receptor beta chain emerged from a study of lymphopenia after photon versus proton radiotherapy. This clone has just one count. Germline V gene data show CDR1 as SGHVS and CDR2 as FNYEAQ. The CDR3 extends over 15 amino acids. Trimming stripped 10 bases from V and 0 bases from J, with 15 bases between. Sequencing used immunoSEQ multiplex PCR; TCRdb keeps in-frame clones, though not all of them. The data show approximately 53,000 clones, about 92% seen once. This chain links TRBV7-6 with TRBJ2-2; D gene ambiguous. The sequencing used peripheral blood, collected from a patient treated with photon-based radiotherapy. The clonotype was recovered from a middle-aged woman with cholangiocarcinoma. For the CDR3, the DNA is TGTGCCACCCAGTTCGGGCAGGCGAACACCGGGGAGCTGTTTTTT. Translating it yields CATQFGQANTGELFF. Supplemented by reference TRBV7-6 and TRBJ2-2, the full variable domain reads GAGVSQSPRYKVTKRGQDVALRCDPISGHVSLYWYRQALGQGPEFLTYFNYEAQQDKSGLPNDRFSAERPEGSISTLTIQRTEQRDSAMYRCATQFGQANTGELFFGEGSRLTVL.